What follows describes a single T cell receptor (beta chain). Antigen unknown. These data come from a study of PD-1 blockade in classical Hodgkin lymphoma. Overall study results and limits: Complete responders had baseline diversity similar to newly diagnosed patients. Newly diagnosed patients were said to have less baseline TCR diversity than healthy donors did. Patients starting nivolumab under 1 year after ASCT were excluded. Underlying causes for the observed repertoire differences were not defined, possibly disease activity or prior therapy.

V dropped 3 bases and J dropped 5 bases, with 10 bases sitting between them. Germline V gene lookup returns CDR1 SGHTA and CDR2 FQGNSA. The CDR3 length is 13 residues. Brentuximab vedotin exposure varied among the patients, all of whom had relapsed after autologous stem cell transplantation. Clones were read by immunoSEQ multiplex PCR, and TCRdb kept only the in-frame ones, dropping some. The sample records 30,000 to 50,000 clones, over 60% being singletons. This specimen was peripheral blood mononuclear cells (PBMCs), taken at baseline. The receptor was isolated from a human donor with classical Hodgkin lymphoma. This chain uses TRBV7-2 with TRBJ1-2; D remains unclear. CDR3 in amino acids: CASSFGLRYGYTF. In DNA form, the CDR3 reads TGTGCCAGCAGCTTCGGGCTTCGTTATGGCTACACCTTC.